Described below is a single T cell receptor beta chain sequence and its context. Antigen unknown. The CDR3 is 14 amino acids. Germline V gene lookup returns CDR1 SGHTA and CDR2 FQGNSA. V was clipped by 1 base and J by 3 bases, with 9 bases between them. This record belongs to a study of beta chain features in type 1 diabetes. TCRB transcripts that were expressed got sequenced, as all of the isolated RNA had been reverse transcribed. Naive, central memory and regulatory T cell samples produced a mean of approximately 3.5 million reads. The method was immunoSEQ multiplex PCR; TCRdb's version includes in-frame clones alone and lacks a portion of them. The data contain around 300,000 clones, 12% to 15% of them singletons. Whole-study findings and limits: Naive, central memory and regulatory TCRB repertoires appeared more similar among patients than healthy donors.

This chain joins TRBV7-2 and TRBJ1-2, with D possibly being TRBD1 (5 bases). Sequences were obtained from central memory CD4+ T cells from blood. The receptor was isolated from a man aged 30-40 years in good health. CDR3 loop: CASSLGGGDYGYTF. The CDR3 DNA is TGTGCCAGCAGCTTAGGAGGAGGGGACTATGGCTACACCTTC.